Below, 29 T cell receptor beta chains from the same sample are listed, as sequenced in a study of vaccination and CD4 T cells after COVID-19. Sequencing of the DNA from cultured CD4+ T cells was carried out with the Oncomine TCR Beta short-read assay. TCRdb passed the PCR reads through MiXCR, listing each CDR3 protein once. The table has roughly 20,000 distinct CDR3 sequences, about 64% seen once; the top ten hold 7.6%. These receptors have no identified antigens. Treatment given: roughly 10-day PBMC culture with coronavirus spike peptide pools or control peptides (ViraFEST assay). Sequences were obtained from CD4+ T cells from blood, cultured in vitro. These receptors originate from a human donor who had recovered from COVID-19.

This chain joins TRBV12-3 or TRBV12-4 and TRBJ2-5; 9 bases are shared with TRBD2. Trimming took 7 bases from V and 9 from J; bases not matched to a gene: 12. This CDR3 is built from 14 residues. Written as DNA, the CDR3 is TGTGCCAGCAATTTGGCGGGAGGGGGTTTGGCCCAGTACTTC. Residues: CASNLAGGGLAQYF.

DNA for the CDR3: TGTGCCACCAGCAGAGATCAAGGCGGGGGGGAGCTGTTTTTT. This encodes CATSRDQGGGELFF. This chain joins TRBV15 and TRBJ2-2, with TRBD2 as a possible D gene (5 bases). The germline CDR1 and CDR2 sequences are LNHNV and YYDKDF (reference sequence). V was clipped by 0 bases and J by 8 bases, with 10 bases between them. The CDR3 has 14 amino acids.

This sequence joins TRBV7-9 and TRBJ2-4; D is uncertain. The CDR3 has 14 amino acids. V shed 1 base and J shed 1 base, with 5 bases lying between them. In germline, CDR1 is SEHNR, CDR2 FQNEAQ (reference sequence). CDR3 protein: CASSLGRAKNIQYF. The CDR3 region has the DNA TGTGCCAGCAGCTTAGGTAGGGCCAAAAACATTCAGTACTTC.

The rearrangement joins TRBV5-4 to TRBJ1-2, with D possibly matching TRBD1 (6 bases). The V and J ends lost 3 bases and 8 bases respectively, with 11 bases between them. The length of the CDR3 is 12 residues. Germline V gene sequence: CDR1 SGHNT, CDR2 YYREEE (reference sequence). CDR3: CASSYNRVGYTF. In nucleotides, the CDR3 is TGTGCCAGCAGCTATAACAGGGTGGGCTACACCTTC.

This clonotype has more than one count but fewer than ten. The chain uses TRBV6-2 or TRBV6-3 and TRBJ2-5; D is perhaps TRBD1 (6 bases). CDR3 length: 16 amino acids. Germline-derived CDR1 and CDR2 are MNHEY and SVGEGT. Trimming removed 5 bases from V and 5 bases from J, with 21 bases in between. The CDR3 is CASSLSRTVISETQYF. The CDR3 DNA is TGTGCCAGCAGTCTTTCTAGGACAGTCATATCGGAGACCCAGTACTTC.

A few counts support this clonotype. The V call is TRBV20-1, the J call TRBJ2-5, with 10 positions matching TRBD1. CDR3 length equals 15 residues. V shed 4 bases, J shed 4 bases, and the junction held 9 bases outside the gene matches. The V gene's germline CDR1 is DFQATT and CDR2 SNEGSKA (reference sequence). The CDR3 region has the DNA TGCAGTGCTACCCGACCGGGACAGGGGAGAGAGACCCAGTACTTC. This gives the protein CSATRPGQGRETQYF.

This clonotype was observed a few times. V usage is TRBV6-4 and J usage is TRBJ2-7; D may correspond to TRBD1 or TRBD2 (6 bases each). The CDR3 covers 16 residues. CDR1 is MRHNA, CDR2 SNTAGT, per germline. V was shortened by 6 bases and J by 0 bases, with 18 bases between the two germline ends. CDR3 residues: CASSGRWGASSYEQYF. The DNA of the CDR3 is TGTGCCAGCAGCGGTAGGTGGGGGGCGAGCTCCTACGAGCAGTACTTC.

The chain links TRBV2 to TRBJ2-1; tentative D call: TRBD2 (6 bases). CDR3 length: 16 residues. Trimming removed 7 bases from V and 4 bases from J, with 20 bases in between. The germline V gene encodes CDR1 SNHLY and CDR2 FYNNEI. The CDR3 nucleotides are TGTGCCAGCAAGGGACTTGTTACGAGGTCATACAATGAGCAGTTCTTC. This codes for CASKGLVTRSYNEQFF.

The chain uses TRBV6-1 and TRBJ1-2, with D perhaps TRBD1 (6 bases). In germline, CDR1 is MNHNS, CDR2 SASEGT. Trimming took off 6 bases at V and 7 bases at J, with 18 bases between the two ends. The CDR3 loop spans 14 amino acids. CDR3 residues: CASRPSGAGGGYTF. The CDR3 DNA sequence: TGTGCCAGCAGGCCCTCAGGGGCGGGGGGTGGCTACACCTTC.

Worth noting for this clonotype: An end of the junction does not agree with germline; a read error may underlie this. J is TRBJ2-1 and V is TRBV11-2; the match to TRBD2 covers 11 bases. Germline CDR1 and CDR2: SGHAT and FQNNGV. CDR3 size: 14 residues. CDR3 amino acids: CASRLAGGTNEQFF. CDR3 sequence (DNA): TGTGCCAGCAGGTTAGCGGGAGGGACCAATGAGCAGTTCTTC.

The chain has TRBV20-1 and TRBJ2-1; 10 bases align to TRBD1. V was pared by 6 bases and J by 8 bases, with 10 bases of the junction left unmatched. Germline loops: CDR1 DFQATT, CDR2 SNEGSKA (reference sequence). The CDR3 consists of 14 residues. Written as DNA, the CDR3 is TGCAGTGCACCGACAGGGGGCGCATTCTATGAGCAGTTCTTC. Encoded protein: CSAPTGGAFYEQFF.

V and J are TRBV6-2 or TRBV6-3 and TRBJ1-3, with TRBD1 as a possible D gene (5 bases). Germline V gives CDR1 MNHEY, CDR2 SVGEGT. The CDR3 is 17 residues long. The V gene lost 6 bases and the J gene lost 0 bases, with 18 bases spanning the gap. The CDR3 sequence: CASSGPGRSSSGNTIYF. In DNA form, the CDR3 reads TGTGCCAGCAGCGGGCCGGGACGGTCGTCCTCTGGAAACACCATATATTTT.

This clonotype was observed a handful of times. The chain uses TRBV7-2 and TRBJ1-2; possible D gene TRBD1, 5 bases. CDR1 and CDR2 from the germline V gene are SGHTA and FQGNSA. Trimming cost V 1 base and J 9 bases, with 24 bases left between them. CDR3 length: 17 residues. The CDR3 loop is CASSLGSGLLEVASYTF. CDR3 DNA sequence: TGTGCCAGCAGCTTAGGCTCAGGGCTGTTGGAGGTGGCTAGCTACACCTTC. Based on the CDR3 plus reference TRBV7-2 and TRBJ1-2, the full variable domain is GAGVSQSPSNKVTEKGKDVELRCDPISGHTALYWYRQSLGQGLEFLIYFQGNSAPDKSGLPSDRFSAERTGGSVSTLTIQRTQQEDSAVYLCASSLGSGLLEVASYTFGSGTRLTVV.

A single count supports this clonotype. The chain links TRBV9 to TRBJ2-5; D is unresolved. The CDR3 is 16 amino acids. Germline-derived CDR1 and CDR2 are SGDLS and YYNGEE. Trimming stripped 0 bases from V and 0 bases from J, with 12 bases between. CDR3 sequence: CASSVGASRYQETQYF. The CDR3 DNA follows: TGTGCCAGCAGCGTAGGAGCCAGCAGGTACCAAGAGACCCAGTACTTC.

CDR3 loop: CASGTSGGQETQYF. The CDR3 DNA reads TGTGCCAGCGGAACTAGCGGGGGCCAAGAGACCCAGTACTTC. This chain links TRBV6-1 with TRBJ2-5; 11 nucleotides align to TRBD2. Trimming at V came to 8 bases and at J to 1 base, leaving 3 bases not matched to a gene. This CDR3 region has 14 residues. The germline gives CDR1 MNHNS, CDR2 SASEGT.

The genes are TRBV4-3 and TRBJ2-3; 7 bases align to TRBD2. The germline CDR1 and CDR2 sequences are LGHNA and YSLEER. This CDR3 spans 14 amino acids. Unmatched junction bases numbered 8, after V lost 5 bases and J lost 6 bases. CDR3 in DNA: TGCGCCAGCAGCTGGTTAGCGGGCGAGGATACGCAGTATTTT. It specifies CASSWLAGEDTQYF.

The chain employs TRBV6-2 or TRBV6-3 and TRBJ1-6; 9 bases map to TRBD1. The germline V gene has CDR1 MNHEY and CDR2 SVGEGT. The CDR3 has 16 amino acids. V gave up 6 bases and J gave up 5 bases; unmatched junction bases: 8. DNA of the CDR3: TGTGCCAGCAGCGAACAGGGGGCGCTTGATAATTCACCCCTCCACTTT. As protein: CASSEQGALDNSPLHF.

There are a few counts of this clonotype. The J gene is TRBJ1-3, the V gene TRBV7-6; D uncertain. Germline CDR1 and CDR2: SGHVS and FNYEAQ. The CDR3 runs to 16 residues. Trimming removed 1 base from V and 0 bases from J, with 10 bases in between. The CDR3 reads CASSLGHGSSGNTIYF. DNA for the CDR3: TGTGCCAGCAGCTTAGGTCACGGGAGCTCTGGAAACACCATATATTTT.

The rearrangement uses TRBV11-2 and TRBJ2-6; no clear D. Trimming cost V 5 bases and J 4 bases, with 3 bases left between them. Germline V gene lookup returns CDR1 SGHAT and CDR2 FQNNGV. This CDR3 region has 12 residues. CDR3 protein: CASSPGANVLTF. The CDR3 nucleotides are TGTGCCAGCAGCCCGGGGGCCAACGTCCTGACTTTC.

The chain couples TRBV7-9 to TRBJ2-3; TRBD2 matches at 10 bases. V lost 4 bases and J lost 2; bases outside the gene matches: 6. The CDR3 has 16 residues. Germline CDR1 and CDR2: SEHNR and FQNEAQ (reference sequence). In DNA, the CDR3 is TGTGCCAGCAGCTCACCCGGGACTAGCGTCACAGATACGCAGTATTTT. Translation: CASSSPGTSVTDTQYF.

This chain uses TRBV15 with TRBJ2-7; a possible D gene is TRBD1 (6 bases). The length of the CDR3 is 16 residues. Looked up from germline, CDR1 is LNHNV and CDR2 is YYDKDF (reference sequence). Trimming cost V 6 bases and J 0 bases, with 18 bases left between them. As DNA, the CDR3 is TGTGCCACCAGTCTGAGAGACCGGGACAACTCCTACGAGCAGTACTTC. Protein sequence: CATSLRDRDNSYEQYF.

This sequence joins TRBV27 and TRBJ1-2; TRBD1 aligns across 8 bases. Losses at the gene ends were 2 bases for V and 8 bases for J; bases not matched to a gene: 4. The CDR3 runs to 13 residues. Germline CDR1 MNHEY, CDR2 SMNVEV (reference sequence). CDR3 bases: TGTGCCAGCAGTTTAGACAGGGGTAGGGGCTACACCTTC. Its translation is CASSLDRGRGYTF.

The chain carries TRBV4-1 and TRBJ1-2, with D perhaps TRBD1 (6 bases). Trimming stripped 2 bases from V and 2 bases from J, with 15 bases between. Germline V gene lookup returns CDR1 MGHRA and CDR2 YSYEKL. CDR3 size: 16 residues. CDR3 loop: CASSQNRDTQNYGYTF. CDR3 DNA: TGCGCCAGCAGCCAAAACCGGGACACGCAAAACTATGGCTACACCTTC.

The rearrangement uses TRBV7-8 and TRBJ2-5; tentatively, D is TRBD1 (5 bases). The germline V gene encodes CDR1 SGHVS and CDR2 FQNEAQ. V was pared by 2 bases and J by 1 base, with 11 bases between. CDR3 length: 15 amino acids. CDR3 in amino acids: CASSLLNRLQETQYF. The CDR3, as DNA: TGTGCCAGCAGCTTATTGAACAGGCTCCAAGAGACCCAGTACTTC. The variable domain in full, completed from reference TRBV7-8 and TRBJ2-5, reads GAGVSQSPRYKVAKRGQDVALRCDPISGHVSLFWYQQALGQGPEFLTYFQNEAQLDKSGLPSDRFFAERPEGSVSTLKIQRTQQEDSAVYLCASSLLNRLQETQYFGPGTRLLVL.

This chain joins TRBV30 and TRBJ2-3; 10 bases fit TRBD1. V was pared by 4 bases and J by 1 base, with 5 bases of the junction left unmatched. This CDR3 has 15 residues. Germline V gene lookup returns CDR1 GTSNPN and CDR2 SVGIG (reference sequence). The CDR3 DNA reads TGTGCCTGGAACCTCGGGACAGGGGGCACAGATACGCAGTATTTT. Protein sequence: CAWNLGTGGTDTQYF.

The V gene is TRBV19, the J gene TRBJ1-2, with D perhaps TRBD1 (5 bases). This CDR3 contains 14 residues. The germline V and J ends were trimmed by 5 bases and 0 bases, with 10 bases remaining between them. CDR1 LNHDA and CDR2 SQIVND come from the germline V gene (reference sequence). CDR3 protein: CASSSRGANYGYTF. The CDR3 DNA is TGTGCCAGTAGTTCCCGGGGGGCTAACTATGGCTACACCTTC.

CDR3 coding DNA: TGCAGTGCTAGAGATACTACGACTAGCAGTCATGCCTATGAGCAGTTCTTC. This sequence encodes CSARDTTTSSHAYEQFF. V and J are TRBV20-1 and TRBJ2-1, with 7 bases that match TRBD2. CDR1 is DFQATT, CDR2 SNEGSKA, per germline (reference sequence). CDR3 length: 17 residues. V dropped 0 bases and J dropped 8; count of bases not matched to a gene: 16.

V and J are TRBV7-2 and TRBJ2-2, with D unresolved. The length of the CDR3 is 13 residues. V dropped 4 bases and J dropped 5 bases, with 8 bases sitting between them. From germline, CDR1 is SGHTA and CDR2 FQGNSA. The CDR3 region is CASSWRETGELFF. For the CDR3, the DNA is TGTGCCAGCAGCTGGAGAGAAACCGGGGAGCTGTTTTTT.

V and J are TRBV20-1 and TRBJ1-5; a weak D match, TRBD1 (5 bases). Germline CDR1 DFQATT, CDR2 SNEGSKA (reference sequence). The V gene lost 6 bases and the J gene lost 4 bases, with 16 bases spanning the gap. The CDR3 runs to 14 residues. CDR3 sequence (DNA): TGCAGTGCCCCCGAACGACAGAAAAATCAGCCCCAGCATTTT. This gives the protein CSAPERQKNQPQHF.